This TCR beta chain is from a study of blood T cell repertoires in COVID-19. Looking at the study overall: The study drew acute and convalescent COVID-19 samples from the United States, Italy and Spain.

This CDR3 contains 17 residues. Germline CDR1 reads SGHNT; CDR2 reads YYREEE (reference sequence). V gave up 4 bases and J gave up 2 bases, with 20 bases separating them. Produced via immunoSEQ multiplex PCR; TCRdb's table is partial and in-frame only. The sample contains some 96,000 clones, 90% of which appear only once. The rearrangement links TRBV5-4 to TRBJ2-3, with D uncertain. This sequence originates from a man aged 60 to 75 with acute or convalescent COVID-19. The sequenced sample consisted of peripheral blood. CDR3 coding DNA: TGTGCCAGCAGCCTCTCGGTCGGCTGGGCCCCCACAGATACGCAGTATTTT. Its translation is CASSLSVGWAPTDTQYF.